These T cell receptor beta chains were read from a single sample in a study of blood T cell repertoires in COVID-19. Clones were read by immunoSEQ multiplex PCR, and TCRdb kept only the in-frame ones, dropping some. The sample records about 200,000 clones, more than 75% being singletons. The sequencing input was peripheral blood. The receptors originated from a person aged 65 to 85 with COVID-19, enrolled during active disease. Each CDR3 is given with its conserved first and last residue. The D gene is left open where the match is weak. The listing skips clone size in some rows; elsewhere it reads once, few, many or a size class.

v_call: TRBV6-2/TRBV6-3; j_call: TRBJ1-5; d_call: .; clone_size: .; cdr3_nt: TGTGCCAGCAGCCCCGGACAAGGCCTTCTATGGAATCAGCCCCAGCATTTT; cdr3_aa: CASSPGQGLLWNQPQHF
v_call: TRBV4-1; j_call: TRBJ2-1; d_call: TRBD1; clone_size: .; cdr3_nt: TGCGCCAGCCGTGAGCCCCGGGACAGGGAAAATGAGCAGTTCTTC; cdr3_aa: CASREPRDRENEQFF
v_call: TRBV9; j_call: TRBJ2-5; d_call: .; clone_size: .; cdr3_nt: TGTGCCAGCCAGGGGATCGGTGAGACCCAGTACTTC; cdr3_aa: CASQGIGETQYF
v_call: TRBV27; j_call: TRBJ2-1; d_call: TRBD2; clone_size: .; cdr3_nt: TGTGCCAGCAGTCTTAGCGGGAGTAATGAGCAGTTCTTC; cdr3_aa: CASSLSGSNEQFF
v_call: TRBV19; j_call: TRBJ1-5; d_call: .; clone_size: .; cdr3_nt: TGTGCCAGTAGTATGGTACAGCTGAGCTATAGCAATCAGCCCCAGCATTTT; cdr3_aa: CASSMVQLSYSNQPQHF
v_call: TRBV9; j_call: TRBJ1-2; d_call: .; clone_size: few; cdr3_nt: TGTGCCAGCAGCTCCCGGACAGACTATGGCTACACCTTC; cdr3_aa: CASSSRTDYGYTF
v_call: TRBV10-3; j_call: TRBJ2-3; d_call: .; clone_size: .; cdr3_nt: TGTGCCATCAGTGAGGGGCTCGCAAACACAGATACGCAGTATTTT; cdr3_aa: CAISEGLANTDTQYF
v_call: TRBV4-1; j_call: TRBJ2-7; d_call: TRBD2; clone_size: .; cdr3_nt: TGCGCCAGCAGCCCCGGGCAGGGACTAGCCTTCGACGAGCAGTACTTC; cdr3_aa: CASSPGQGLAFDEQYF
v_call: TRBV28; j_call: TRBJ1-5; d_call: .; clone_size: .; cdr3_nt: TGTGCCAGCTGGGGAGACCGCCTTCAGCCCCAGCATTTT; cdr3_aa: CASWGDRLQPQHF
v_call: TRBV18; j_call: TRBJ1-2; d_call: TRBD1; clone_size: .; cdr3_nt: TGTGCCAGCTCACCACCGGACAGGGATTACTATGGCTACACCTTC; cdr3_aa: CASSPPDRDYYGYTF
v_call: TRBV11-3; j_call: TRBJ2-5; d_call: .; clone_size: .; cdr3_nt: TGTGCCAGCAGCATACCTGGGAGGCAGGGAGAGACCCAGTACTTC; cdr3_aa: CASSIPGRQGETQYF
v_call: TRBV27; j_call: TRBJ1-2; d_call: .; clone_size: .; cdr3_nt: TGTGCCAGCAGCTTGTCGTGGGGGGGCGCCTATGGCTACACCTTC; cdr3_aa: CASSLSWGGAYGYTF
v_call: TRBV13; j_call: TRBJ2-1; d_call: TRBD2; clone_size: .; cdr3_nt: TGTGCCAGCAGCGCAACAGCTAGCGGGAGGGGGAATGAGCAGTTCTTC; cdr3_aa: CASSATASGRGNEQFF
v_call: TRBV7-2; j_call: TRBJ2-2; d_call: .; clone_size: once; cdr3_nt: TGTGCCAGCAGCTTAGTTCCGGGAGCGAACACCGGGGAGCTGTTTTTT; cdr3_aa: CASSLVPGANTGELFF
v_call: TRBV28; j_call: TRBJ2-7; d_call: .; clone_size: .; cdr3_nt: TGTGCCACCCGAGGGACTCCCGAGCAGTACTTC; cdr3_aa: CATRGTPEQYF